A single sample gave rise to the 9 T cell receptor beta chains below, sequenced in a study of blood T cell repertoires in COVID-19. The table came from immunoSEQ multiplex PCR; TCRdb's copy has only in-frame clones and leaves some out. The sample comprises some 250,000 clones, over 85% of which are singletons, and roughly 4% rests with the top ten. Material for sequencing was PBMCs or T cells enriched from blood (not recorded which). Source of these receptors: a woman aged 25-40 years with acute COVID-19.

This clone appeared a single time. This chain uses TRBV2 with TRBJ1-3; the D gene is possibly TRBD1 (5 bases). Between the trimmed V and J ends, which lost 8 bases and 0 bases, there was a span of 29 bases. The CDR3 covers 20 residues. Germline lookup yields CDR1 SNHLY and CDR2 FYNNEI. In nucleotides, the CDR3 is TGTGCCAGCGATCAGGGTATGGCAGGCCATTCTTCGTTCTCTGGAAACACCATATATTTT. Its protein product is CASDQGMAGHSSFSGNTIYF.

CDR3 bases: TGTGCCAGCAGTTCGGGGAGGGGAAATGAAAAACTGTTTTTT. Translated, it gives CASSSGRGNEKLFF. The V call is TRBV6-5, the J call TRBJ1-4; D might be TRBD1 (5 bases). V dropped 4 bases and J dropped 5 bases, with 11 bases sitting between them. Per germline, CDR1 MNHEY and CDR2 SVGAGI. The CDR3 length is 14 residues.

The chain recombines TRBV30 with TRBJ1-2; tentative D call: TRBD1 (5 bases). CDR1 is GTSNPN and CDR2 is SVGIG in the germline V gene (reference sequence). Trimming shortened V by 3 bases and J by 2 bases, and 16 bases separated the two germline ends. The CDR3 has 15 amino acids. The CDR3: CAWSPGRVGNYGYTF. The CDR3 bases are TGTGCCTGGAGCCCAGGCAGGGTCGGAAACTATGGCTACACCTTC.

This chain uses TRBV6-5 with TRBJ2-1; the match to TRBD2 covers 9 bases. V was pared by 2 bases and J by 6 bases, with 8 bases of the junction left unmatched. The CDR3 is 16 amino acids. The germline V gene encodes CDR1 MNHEY and CDR2 SVGAGI. The CDR3 DNA is TGTGCCAGCAGTTACACCCTAGCGGGGAATCGCAATGAGCAGTTCTTC. Protein product: CASSYTLAGNRNEQFF.

This clone was detected only once. The chain combines TRBV7-8 with TRBJ2-5, with no clear D. The CDR3 has 12 residues. Germline values: CDR1 SGHVS, CDR2 FQNEAQ. Trimming shortened V by 3 bases and J by 4 bases, and 6 bases separated the two germline ends. CDR3 sequence (DNA): TGTGCCAGCAGCTTCGGCGGAGAGACCCAGTACTTC. Its protein product is CASSFGGETQYF.

This rearrangement joins TRBV10-3 to TRBJ2-3, with D perhaps TRBD2 (6 bases). The CDR3 consists of 15 residues. From germline, CDR1 is ENHRY and CDR2 SYGVKD. V gave up 10 bases and J gave up 1 base, with 18 bases separating them. This CDR3 is CATSWGDVRTDTQYF. The CDR3, as DNA: TGTGCCACAAGCTGGGGGGACGTTCGCACAGATACGCAGTATTTT.

CDR3 DNA sequence: TGTGCCAGCTCCCCAAGTAATACCGGGACACCGAGCACAGATACGCAGTATTTT. Amino acid sequence: CASSPSNTGTPSTDTQYF. The chain joins TRBV18 to TRBJ2-3, with D possibly being TRBD1 (6 bases). Trimming removed 6 bases at V and 0 bases at J, with 22 bases between. The CDR3 has 18 amino acids. CDR1 is KGHSH, CDR2 LQKENI, per germline.

The J gene is TRBJ1-2, the V gene TRBV30; D gene uncertain. This CDR3 is built from 12 residues. Germline loops: CDR1 GTSNPN, CDR2 SVGIG (reference sequence). V was cut by 0 bases and J by 2 bases, with 4 bases left in between. The CDR3 reads CAWSVINYGYTF. CDR3 bases: TGTGCCTGGAGTGTAATAAACTATGGCTACACCTTC. The whole variable domain, remainder taken from reference TRBV30 and TRBJ1-2, is SQTIHQWPATLVQPVGSPLSLECTVEGTSNPNLYWYRQAAGRGLQLLFYSVGIGQISSEVPQNLSASRPQDRQFILSSKKLLLSDSGFYLCAWSVINYGYTFGSGTRLTVV.

This chain joins TRBV4-3 and TRBJ2-3; 8 nucleotides agree with TRBD2. The CDR3 is 16 amino acids. V shed 2 bases and J 10 bases; nucleotides not matched to a gene: 14. Looked up from germline, CDR1 is LGHNA and CDR2 is YSLEER. The CDR3 DNA is TGCGCCAGCAGCCAACACGGGGCCGGGGGGGCCGGGCCGCAGTATTTT. It yields the protein CASSQHGAGGAGPQYF.